The rows below give T cell receptor beta chains drawn from one sample of a study of draining lymph node invasion in breast cancer. TCRdb re-called the bulk RNA-seq reads through MiXCR, storing one row per CDR3 protein. The sample yields some 2,900 distinct CDR3 sequences, just over 70% seen once. The specimen sequenced was sorted memory Tregs from a lymph node. The origin of the receptors is a female donor with luminal breast cancer. CDR3s include the opening cysteine and the closing phenylalanine or tryptophan. Fields, in order: clone size, V gene, D gene, J gene, CDR3 length, CDR3 protein, CDR3 DNA. D genes are given only for firm matches. Size values are once, few and many counts, or a class for expanded clones, and some rows have none.

NA	TRBV20-1	NA	TRBJ2-7	12	CSASEQSYEQYF	TGCAGTGCTAGTGAACAGTCCTACGAGCAGTACTTC
few	TRBV7-3	NA	TRBJ1-1	16	CASSLTLGQPNTEAFF	TGTGCCAGCAGCTTAACGCTTGGGCAGCCGAACACTGAAGCTTTCTTT
NA	TRBV5-1	NA	TRBJ1-1	15	CASSFHPGRNTEAFF	TGCGCCAGCAGCTTTCATCCGGGGCGGAACACTGAAGCTTTCTTT
once	TRBV6-1	NA	TRBJ2-1	19	CASSEGRLHTHHSYNEQFF	TGTGCCAGCAGTGAAGGGAGACTACACACCCACCATTCATACAATGAGCAGTTCTTC
NA	TRBV5-8	NA	TRBJ1-1	13	CARHRIGDTEAFF	TGTGCCAGACACCGGATAGGGGACACTGAAGCTTTCTTT
NA	TRBV9	NA	TRBJ1-1	15	CASSRGPRGNTEAFF	TGTGCCAGCAGCCGTGGGCCCCGGGGGAACACTGAAGCTTTCTTT
NA	TRBV7-2	NA	TRBJ2-1	12	CASSLAASEQLF	TGTGCCAGCAGCTTAGCGGCTTCCGAGCAGTTATTC
NA	TRBV5-1	TRBD2	TRBJ2-5	16	CASSLATSGVQETQYF	TGCGCCAGCAGCTTGGCCACTAGCGGGGTTCAAGAGACCCAGTACTTC
NA	TRBV6-2/TRBV6-3	TRBD1	TRBJ2-5	14	CATGRDSPKETQYF	TGTGCCACCGGAAGGGACAGTCCCAAGGAGACCCAGTACTTC
large	TRBV4-3	NA	TRBJ1-5	15	CASSLTPYSNQPQHF	TGCGCCAGCAGTCTTACACCCTATAGCAATCAGCCCCAGCATTTT
NA	TRBV29-1	TRBD1	TRBJ1-2	14	CSVVDRGRSFGYTF	TGCAGCGTTGTTGACAGGGGGCGGTCCTTTGGCTACACCTTC
NA	TRBV7-9	TRBD2	TRBJ2-3	14	CATAGLAGPDTQYF	TGTGCCACCGCGGGACTAGCGGGGCCAGATACGCAGTATTTT
NA	TRBV7-2	NA	TRBJ1-5	12	CASSLIYEPQHF	TGTGCCAGCAGCTTAATTTATGAGCCCCAGCATTTT
NA	TRBV6-2/TRBV6-3	NA	TRBJ1-2	11	CASSPVGGYTF	TGTGCCAGCAGCCCTGTAGGGGGCTACACCTTC
NA	TRBV20-1	NA	TRBJ2-7	11	CSAPRQYEQYF	TGCAGTGCTCCCCGACAGTACGAGCAGTACTTC
few	TRBV20-1	NA	TRBJ2-7	12	CSAREGFYEQYF	TGCAGTGCTAGAGAGGGGTTCTACGAGCAGTACTTC
NA	TRBV7-2	TRBD2	TRBJ2-3	20	CASSLALARGGRDRTDTQYF	TGTGCCAGCAGCTTAGCGCTAGCCCGGGGGGGGCGAGACCGCACAGATACGCAGTATTTT
once	TRBV7-9	TRBD1	TRBJ2-5	14	CASRIQGAEETQYF	TGTGCCAGCAGAATACAGGGGGCTGAAGAGACCCAGTACTTC
NA	TRBV4-2	TRBD2	TRBJ2-5	15	CASSSERGGRETQYF	TGTGCCAGCAGTTCTGAGCGGGGGGGCCGCGAGACCCAGTACTTC
NA	TRBV27	NA	TRBJ1-6	14	CASSRLGGNSPLHF	TGTGCCAGCAGCAGATTAGGCGGTAATTCACCCCTCCACTTT
few	TRBV10-3	NA	TRBJ2-1	14	CAITSGGAVDEQFF	TGTGCCATCACATCGGGGGGCGCGGTCGATGAGCAGTTCTTC
NA	TRBV11-2	TRBD1	TRBJ1-2	12	CASSPTGDGYTF	TGTGCCAGCAGCCCGACAGGGGATGGCTACACCTTC
NA	TRBV7-9	NA	TRBJ1-1	11	CASRETTEAFF	TGTGCCAGCAGGGAGACGACTGAAGCTTTCTTT
once	TRBV11-2	NA	TRBJ2-7	13	CASSLAVGDEQYF	TGTGCCAGCAGCTTAGCAGTCGGGGACGAGCAGTACTTC
NA	TRBV4-1	NA	TRBJ1-2	13	CASSHLQEDGYTF	TGCGCCAGCAGCCACCTACAGGAAGACGGCTACACCTTC